What follows are 17 T cell receptor beta chains derived from one specimen sequenced in a study of OX40 agonist ivuxolimab in advanced cancers. Produced via immunoSEQ multiplex PCR; TCRdb's table is partial and in-frame only. The data hold tens of thousands of clones, with 86% observed a single time. This specimen consisted of CD4+ or CD8+ T cells sorted from blood, obtained in a trial of the OX40 agonist ivuxolimab. The origin of the receptors is an adult with an advanced solid tumor such as melanoma, head and neck, liver or kidney cancer.

The sample holds a few counts of this clone. The J gene is TRBJ1-4, the V gene TRBV28; 7 positions agree with TRBD1. Germline V CDR1 and CDR2: MDHEN, SYDVKM. The CDR3 extends over 14 amino acids. V lost 5 bases to trimming and J lost 6 bases; unmatched junction nucleotides: 6. CDR3 sequence reads: CASSKRQGHEKLFF. The CDR3 DNA reads TGTGCCAGCAGTAAACGACAGGGACATGAAAAACTGTTTTTT.

V is TRBV15 and J is TRBJ2-1; D unresolved. From germline, CDR1 is LNHNV and CDR2 YYDKDF (reference sequence). The ends were cut back, 1 base at V and 3 bases at J, with 10 bases in the middle. This CDR3 is 15 amino acids long. CDR3 bases: TGTGCCACCAGCAGAGCCCCCCTCGGCTACAATGAGCAGTTCTTC. It translates to CATSRAPLGYNEQFF. Together with reference TRBV15 and TRBJ2-1, the CDR3 gives the full variable domain: DAMVIQNPRYQVTQFGKPVTLSCSQTLNHNVMYWYQQKSSQAPKLLFHYYDKDFNNEADTPDNFQSRRPNTSFCFLDIRSPGLGDTAMYLCATSRAPLGYNEQFFGPGTRLTVL.

This chain connects TRBV6-5 to TRBJ2-5; D ambiguous. The germline V and J ends were trimmed by 6 bases and 7 bases, with 9 bases remaining between them. CDR3 length: 11 residues. Germline V lookup: CDR1 MNHEY, CDR2 SVGAGI. CDR3 region: CASSPKGTQYF. Written as DNA, the CDR3 is TGTGCCAGCAGCCCCAAGGGGACCCAGTACTTC.

V is TRBV15 and J is TRBJ2-7; D is perhaps TRBD1 (7 bases). CDR1 and CDR2 from the germline V gene are LNHNV and YYDKDF (reference sequence). The CDR3 spans 15 residues. V was clipped by 3 bases and J by 0 bases, with 12 bases between them. The CDR3 DNA follows: TGTGCCACCAGCAGGGGGGGACAGCTCTCCTACGAGCAGTACTTC. Translating gives CATSRGGQLSYEQYF.

This clone was seen a handful of times. The chain joins TRBV6-1 to TRBJ2-7, with TRBD1 matching over 7 bases. This CDR3 comprises 14 residues. Trimming took 5 bases from V and 4 from J; bases not matched to a gene: 8. Looked up from germline, CDR1 is MNHNS and CDR2 is SASEGT. The CDR3 DNA reads as TGTGCCAGCAGTAGAGAGGGGGCATTGTACGAGCAGTACTTC. This translates into CASSREGALYEQYF.

As DNA, the CDR3 is TGTGCCTGGAGTTTAAATGGCAATCAGCCCCAGCATTTT. It codes for CAWSLNGNQPQHF. The rearrangement joins TRBV30 to TRBJ1-5; D unresolved. Germline V CDR1 and CDR2: GTSNPN, SVGIG (reference sequence). V was shortened by 2 bases and J by 2 bases, with 7 bases between the two germline ends. The CDR3 spans 13 residues.

The chain uses TRBV7-2 and TRBJ2-2, with 14 positions matching TRBD2. Trimming took 5 bases from V and 6 from J; bases not matched to a gene: 8. From germline, CDR1 is SGHTA and CDR2 FQGNSA. The CDR3 is 17 residues long. CDR3 region: CASSRSPGLAGAGELFF. The CDR3 DNA follows: TGTGCCAGCAGCCGCTCACCGGGACTAGCGGGAGCCGGGGAGCTGTTTTTT. Using reference TRBV7-2 and TRBJ2-2 for the parts outside the CDR3, the full variable domain is GAGVSQSPSNKVTEKGKDVELRCDPISGHTALYWYRQSLGQGLEFLIYFQGNSAPDKSGLPSDRFSAERTGGSVSTLTIQRTQQEDSAVYLCASSRSPGLAGAGELFFGEGSRLTVL.

This chain links TRBV7-2 with TRBJ2-5; 11 bases are shared with TRBD1. This CDR3 contains 16 residues. From germline, CDR1 is SGHTA and CDR2 FQGNSA. V shed 11 bases and J 1 base; nucleotides not matched to a gene: 12. This CDR3 reads CAASLGTGGAQETQYF. CDR3 DNA: TGTGCCGCCTCCTTAGGGACAGGGGGTGCCCAAGAGACCCAGTACTTC.

This chain uses TRBV27 with TRBJ1-2, with D possibly TRBD1 on 5 matching bases. This CDR3 is 12 amino acids long. Germline CDR1 MNHEY, CDR2 SMNVEV (reference sequence). With 8 bases removed from V and 5 bases from J, the gap between germline ends came to 12 bases. This CDR3 is CASGHSGYGYTF. CDR3 sequence (DNA): TGTGCCAGCGGACATTCGGGTTATGGCTACACCTTC.

The genes are TRBV25-1 and TRBJ1-5; no clear D. The CDR3 is 17 amino acids. V shed 1 base and J shed 1 base, with 14 bases lying between them. The germline gives CDR1 MGHDK, CDR2 SYGVNS. This chain's CDR3 is CASSELVVGRSNQPQHF. The CDR3 nucleotides read TGTGCCAGCAGTGAATTGGTGGTAGGGCGCAGCAATCAGCCCCAGCATTTT.

The rearrangement uses TRBV28 and TRBJ1-5, with D unresolved. Germline V CDR1 and CDR2: MDHEN, SYDVKM. Trimming shortened V by 5 bases and J by 0 bases, and 14 bases separated the two germline ends. The CDR3 sequence is 16 residues long. The CDR3 DNA is TGTGCCAGCAGTGCTTACCAGAGAGGTAGCAATCAGCCCCAGCATTTT. The encoded protein is CASSAYQRGSNQPQHF.

The chain recombines TRBV19 with TRBJ2-7; 10 bases match TRBD1. The CDR3 loop spans 15 amino acids. The germline V gene has CDR1 LNHDA and CDR2 SQIVND (reference sequence). V shed 5 bases, J shed 3 bases, and the junction held 7 bases outside the gene matches. The DNA for the CDR3 is TGTGCCAGTAGTTCCTCCGGGACAGGGGACTACGAGCAGTACTTC. It specifies CASSSSGTGDYEQYF.

The V and J genes are TRBV7-2 and TRBJ2-7; weak D call: TRBD1 (6 bases). V shed 4 bases and J shed 7 bases, with 29 bases lying between them. CDR1 and CDR2 from the germline V gene are SGHTA and FQGNSA. The CDR3 sequence is 18 residues long. CDR3 sequence (DNA): TGTGCCAGCAGCTCACAACGTAGGGTCGGACAGCTCCTTCGTGAGCAGTACTTC. Protein: CASSSQRRVGQLLREQYF.

This chain joins TRBV18 and TRBJ2-3, with a weak D call TRBD1 (5 bases). V lost 0 bases, J lost 1 base, and 8 bases lay in between. The CDR3 runs to 15 residues. The V gene's germline CDR1 is KGHSH and CDR2 LQKENI. The CDR3 spells CASSPPGLGTDTQYF. As DNA, the CDR3 is TGTGCCAGCTCACCACCGGGGCTCGGCACAGATACGCAGTATTTT.

The chain uses TRBV28 and TRBJ2-2, with D tentatively TRBD1 or TRBD2 (5 bases each). The germline gives CDR1 MDHEN, CDR2 SYDVKM. The CDR3 length is 15 residues. The V gene lost 5 bases and the J gene lost 0 bases, with 10 bases spanning the gap. The CDR3 reads CASSRDQSNTGELFF. The CDR3 coding sequence is TGTGCCAGCAGTCGGGACCAATCGAACACCGGGGAGCTGTTTTTT.

This clone was detected only once. The chain uses TRBV2 and TRBJ2-1; D perhaps matches TRBD2 (6 bases). V was clipped by 4 bases and J by 1 base, with 11 bases between them. CDR1 and CDR2 (germline): SNHLY, FYNNEI. CDR3 length: 15 amino acids. The CDR3 loop reads CASSGRGYSYNEQFF. The CDR3, as DNA: TGTGCCAGCAGTGGGAGGGGATATTCCTACAATGAGCAGTTCTTC.

V is TRBV29-1 and J is TRBJ2-3, with D uncertain. The CDR3 totals 11 residues. Trimming took off 5 bases at V and 3 bases at J, with 6 bases between the two ends. Germline loops: CDR1 SQVTM, CDR2 ANQGSEA. CDR3 nucleotides: TGCAGCGTTCCGTTGACAGATACGCAGTATTTT. Amino acids: CSVPLTDTQYF.